This T cell receptor (beta chain) was obtained from a study of CD8 T cells in Susac syndrome. Random hexamers were used to reverse transcribe an amount of roughly 0.45 to 1 ug RNA. An immunoSEQ multiplex PCR amplified TCR beta CDR3 over 54 Vbeta and 13 Jbeta. TCRdb re-analysed the immunoSEQ multiplex PCR reads in MiXCR, keeping a single row per CDR3 protein. The table shows about 280,000 distinct CDR3 sequences, with 70% to 90% occurring only once. Per the germline V gene, CDR1 is LGHNA and CDR2 is YNFKEQ. The V gene lost 2 bases and the J gene lost 0 bases, with 8 bases spanning the gap. The CDR3 sequence is 16 residues long. A single count supports this clonotype. The T cells that were sequenced for TCR beta were CD8+ and CD4+ cells from blood.

The sequenced sample consisted of CD8+ T cells from PBMCs. This sequence originates from a human donor with multiple sclerosis. The chain combines TRBV4-2 with TRBJ1-6; D perhaps matches TRBD1 (5 bases). This CDR3 is CASSQTGSSYNSPLHF. The CDR3 region has the DNA TGTGCCAGCAGCCAAACAGGCAGCTCCTATAATTCACCCCTCCACTTT.